A selection of T cell receptor beta chains follows, all from one sample in a study of cytomegalovirus exposure and HLA in healthy donors. The repertoire was sequenced with immunoSEQ multiplex PCR; TCRdb's copy has only in-frame clones and lacks some. The data show over 85,000 clones, with roughly 83% seen just once and just over 2.5% held by the top ten. The sample consisted of PBMCs. The source is a man aged 35 to 55 in good health and CMV-seronegative. CDR3s include the opening cysteine and the closing phenylalanine or tryptophan. A D gene is named only where the DNA matches it firmly. Size values are once, few and many counts, or a class for expanded clones, and some rows have none.

j_call clone_size v_call d_call cdr3_aa cdr3_nt
TRBJ2-7 - TRBV9 - CASAGGQTALYEQYF TGTGCCAGCGCAGGCGGACAGACTGCCTTATACGAGCAGTACTTC
TRBJ2-7 - TRBV9 - CASSADGSSYEQYF TGTGCCAGCAGCGCGGACGGGAGCTCCTACGAGCAGTACTTC
TRBJ2-7 - TRBV19 - CASREQGSAYEQYF TGTGCCAGTAGGGAACAGGGTTCGGCCTACGAGCAGTACTTC
TRBJ2-2 few TRBV6-5 - CASSYWEGTGELFF TGTGCCAGCAGTTACTGGGAGGGGACAGGGGAGCTGTTTTTT
TRBJ2-5 once TRBV9 TRBD2 CASSVGSSGVQETQYF TGTGCCAGCAGCGTAGGTTCTAGCGGGGTACAAGAGACCCAGTACTTC
TRBJ1-1 once TRBV18 - CATLTRLNTEAFF TGTGCCACCCTGACGCGGCTCAACACTGAAGCTTTCTTT
TRBJ2-3 - TRBV5-1 - CASSLHGTDTQYF TGCGCCAGCAGCTTGCATGGCACAGATACGCAGTATTTT
TRBJ2-6 - TRBV21-1 - CASSKAPGAYSGANVLTF TGTGCCAGCAGCAAAGCGCCAGGGGCTTACTCTGGGGCCAACGTCCTGACTTTC
TRBJ1-5 - TRBV28 TRBD1 CASRPDRGRQPQHF TGTGCCAGCAGGCCGGACAGGGGGCGACAGCCCCAGCATTTT
TRBJ1-2 - TRBV27 TRBD1 CASGSDRDYGYTF TGTGCCAGCGGGTCGGACAGGGACTATGGCTACACCTTC
TRBJ1-1 - TRBV5-4 TRBD1 CASSPDRAPEAFF TGTGCCAGCAGCCCAGACAGGGCGCCCGAAGCTTTCTTT
TRBJ2-1 - TRBV7-8 TRBD2 CASSAGLAGSYNEQFF TGTGCCAGCAGCGCAGGACTAGCGGGTTCCTACAATGAGCAGTTCTTC